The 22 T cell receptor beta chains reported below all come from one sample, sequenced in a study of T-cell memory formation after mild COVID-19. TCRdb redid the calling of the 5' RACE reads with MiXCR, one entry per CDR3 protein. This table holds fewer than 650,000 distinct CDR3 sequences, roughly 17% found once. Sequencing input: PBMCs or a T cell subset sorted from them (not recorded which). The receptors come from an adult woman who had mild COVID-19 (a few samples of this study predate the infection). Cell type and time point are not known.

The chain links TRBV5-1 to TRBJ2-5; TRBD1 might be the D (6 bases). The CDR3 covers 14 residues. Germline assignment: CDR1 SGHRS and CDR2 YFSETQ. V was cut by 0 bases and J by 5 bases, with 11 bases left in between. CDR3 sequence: CASSLGSGAETQYF. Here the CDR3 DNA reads TGCGCCAGCAGCTTGGGATCAGGGGCGGAGACCCAGTACTTC.

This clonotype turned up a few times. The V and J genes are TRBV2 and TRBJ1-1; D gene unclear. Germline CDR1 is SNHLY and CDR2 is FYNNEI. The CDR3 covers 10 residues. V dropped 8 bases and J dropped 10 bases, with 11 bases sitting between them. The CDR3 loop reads CASGKRAAFF. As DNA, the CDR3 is TGTGCCAGCGGTAAAAGGGCAGCTTTCTTT.

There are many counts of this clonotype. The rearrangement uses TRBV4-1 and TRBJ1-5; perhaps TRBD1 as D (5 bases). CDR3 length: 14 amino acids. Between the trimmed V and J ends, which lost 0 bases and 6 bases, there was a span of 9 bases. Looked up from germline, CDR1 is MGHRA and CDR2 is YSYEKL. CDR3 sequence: CASSQDRGGQPQHF. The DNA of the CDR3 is TGCGCCAGCAGCCAAGATAGGGGCGGTCAGCCCCAGCATTTT.

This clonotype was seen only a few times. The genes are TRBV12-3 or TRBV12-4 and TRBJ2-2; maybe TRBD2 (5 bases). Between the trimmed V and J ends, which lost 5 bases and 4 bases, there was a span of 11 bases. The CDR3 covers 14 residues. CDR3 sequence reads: CASSPLTSTGELFF. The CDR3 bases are TGTGCCAGCAGTCCCCTAACTAGCACCGGGGAGCTGTTTTTT.

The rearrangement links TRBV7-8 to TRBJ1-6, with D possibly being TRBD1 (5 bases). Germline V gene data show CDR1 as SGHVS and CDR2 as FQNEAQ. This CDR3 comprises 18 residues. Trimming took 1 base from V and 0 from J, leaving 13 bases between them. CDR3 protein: CASSLVSQGSSYNSPLHF. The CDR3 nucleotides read TGTGCCAGCAGCTTAGTTTCGCAGGGAAGCTCCTATAATTCACCCCTCCACTTT.

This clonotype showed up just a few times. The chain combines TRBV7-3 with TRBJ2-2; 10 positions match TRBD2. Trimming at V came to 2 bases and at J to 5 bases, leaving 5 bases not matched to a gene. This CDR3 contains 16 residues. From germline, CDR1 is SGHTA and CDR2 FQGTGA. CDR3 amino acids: CASSLESGRGTGELFF. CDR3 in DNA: TGTGCCAGCAGCTTAGAGAGCGGGAGGGGGACCGGGGAGCTGTTTTTT.

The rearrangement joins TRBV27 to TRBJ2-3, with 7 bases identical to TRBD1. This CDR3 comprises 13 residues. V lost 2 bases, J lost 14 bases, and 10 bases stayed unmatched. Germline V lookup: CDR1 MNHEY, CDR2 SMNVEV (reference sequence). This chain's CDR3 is CASSLRGQSQRYF. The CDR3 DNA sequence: TGTGCCAGCAGTTTACGGGGACAGAGCCAGCGGTATTTT.

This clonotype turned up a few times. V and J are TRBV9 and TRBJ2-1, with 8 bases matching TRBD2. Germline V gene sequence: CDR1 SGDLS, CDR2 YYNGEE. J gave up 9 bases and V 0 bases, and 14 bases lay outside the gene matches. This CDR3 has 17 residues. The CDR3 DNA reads TGTGCCAGCAGCGTAGAGTGGAGCGGGGGTCCCTTGAGTGAGCAGTTCTTC. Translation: CASSVEWSGGPLSEQFF. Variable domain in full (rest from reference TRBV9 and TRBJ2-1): DSGVTQTPKHLITATGQRVTLRCSPRSGDLSVYWYQQSLDQGLQFLIQYYNGEERAKGNILERFSAQQFPDLHSELNLSSLELGDSALYFCASSVEWSGGPLSEQFFGPGTRLTVL.

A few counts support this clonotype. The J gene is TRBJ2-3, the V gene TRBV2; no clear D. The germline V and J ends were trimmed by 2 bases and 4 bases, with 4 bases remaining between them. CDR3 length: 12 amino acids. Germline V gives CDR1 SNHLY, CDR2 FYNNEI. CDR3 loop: CASSEFADTQYF. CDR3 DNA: TGTGCCAGCAGTGAATTCGCAGATACGCAGTATTTT.

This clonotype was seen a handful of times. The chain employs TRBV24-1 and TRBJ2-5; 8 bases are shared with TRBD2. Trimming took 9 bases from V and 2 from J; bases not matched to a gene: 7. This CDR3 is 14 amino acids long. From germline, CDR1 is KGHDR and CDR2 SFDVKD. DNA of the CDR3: TGTGCCACCGCCCGGGCGGGGGGACAAGAGACCCAGTACTTC. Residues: CATARAGGQETQYF.

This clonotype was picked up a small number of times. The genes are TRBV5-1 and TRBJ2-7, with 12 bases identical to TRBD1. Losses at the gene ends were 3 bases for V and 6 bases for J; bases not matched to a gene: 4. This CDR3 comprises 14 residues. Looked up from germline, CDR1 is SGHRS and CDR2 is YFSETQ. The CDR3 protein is CASSWGQGAVEQYF. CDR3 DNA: TGCGCCAGCAGCTGGGGACAGGGGGCGGTCGAGCAGTACTTC.

The CDR3 region is CSARILAGVVDEQFF. CDR3 bases: TGCAGTGCTAGAATACTAGCGGGAGTTGTCGATGAGCAGTTCTTC. The chain is built from TRBV20-1 and TRBJ2-1, with 11 nucleotides matching TRBD2. Unmatched junction bases numbered 8, after V lost 2 bases and J lost 8 bases. The CDR3 covers 15 residues. Per germline, CDR1 DFQATT and CDR2 SNEGSKA (reference sequence).

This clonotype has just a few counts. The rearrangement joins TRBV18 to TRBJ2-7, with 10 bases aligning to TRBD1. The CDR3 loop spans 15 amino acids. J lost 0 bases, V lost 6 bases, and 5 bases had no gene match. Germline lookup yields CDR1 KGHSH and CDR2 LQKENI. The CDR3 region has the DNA TGTGCCAGCTCCCTCGGACAGGGGGTCTCCTACGAGCAGTACTTC. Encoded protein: CASSLGQGVSYEQYF.

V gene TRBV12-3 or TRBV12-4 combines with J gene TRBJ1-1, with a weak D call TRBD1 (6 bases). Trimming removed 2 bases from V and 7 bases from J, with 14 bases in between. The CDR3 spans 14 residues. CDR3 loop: CASSLLVGGGEAFF. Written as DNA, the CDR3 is TGTGCCAGCAGTTTACTAGTCGGGGGCGGTGAAGCTTTCTTT.

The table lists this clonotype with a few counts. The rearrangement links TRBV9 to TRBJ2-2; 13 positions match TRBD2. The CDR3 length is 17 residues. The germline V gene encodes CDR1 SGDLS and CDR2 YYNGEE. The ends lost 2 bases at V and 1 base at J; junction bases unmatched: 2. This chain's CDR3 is CASSVRTSGGNTGELFF. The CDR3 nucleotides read TGTGCCAGCAGCGTTAGGACTAGCGGGGGGAACACCGGGGAGCTGTTTTTT.

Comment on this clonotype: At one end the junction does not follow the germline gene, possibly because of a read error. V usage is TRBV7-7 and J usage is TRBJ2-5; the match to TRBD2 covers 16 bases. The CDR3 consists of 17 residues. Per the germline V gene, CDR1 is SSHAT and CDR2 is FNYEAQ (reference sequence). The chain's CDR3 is CASSPGLAGGLGETQYF. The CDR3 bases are TGTGCTAGCAGCCCGGGACTAGCGGGAGGGCTTGGAGAGACCCAGTACTTC. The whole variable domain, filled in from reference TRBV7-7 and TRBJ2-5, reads GAGVSQSPRYKVTKRGQDVTLRCDPISSHATLYWYQQALGQGPEFLTYFNYEAQPDKSGLPSDRFSAERPEGSISTLTIQRTEQRDSAMYRCASSPGLAGGLGETQYFGPGTRLLVL.

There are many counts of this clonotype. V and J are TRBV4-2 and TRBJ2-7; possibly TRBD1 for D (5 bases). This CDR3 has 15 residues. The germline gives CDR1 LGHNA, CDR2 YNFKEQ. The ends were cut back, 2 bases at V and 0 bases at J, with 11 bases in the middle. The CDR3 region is CASSQIVDSSYEQYF. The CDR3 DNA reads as TGTGCCAGCAGCCAAATAGTCGACAGCTCCTACGAGCAGTACTTC.

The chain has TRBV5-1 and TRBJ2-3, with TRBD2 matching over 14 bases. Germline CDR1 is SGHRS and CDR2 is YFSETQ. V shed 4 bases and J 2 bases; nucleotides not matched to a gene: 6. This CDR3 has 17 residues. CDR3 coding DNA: TGCGCCAGCAGCCGGCGACTAGCGGGGGGGCTCACAGATACGCAGTATTTT. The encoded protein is CASSRRLAGGLTDTQYF.

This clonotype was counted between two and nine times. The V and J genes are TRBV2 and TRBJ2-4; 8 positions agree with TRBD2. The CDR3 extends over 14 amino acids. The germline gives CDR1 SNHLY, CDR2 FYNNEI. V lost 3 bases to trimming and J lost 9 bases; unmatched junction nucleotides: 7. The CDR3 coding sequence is TGTGCCAGCAGTGATTCGGGGGGGCTGGCCATTCAGTACTTC. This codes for CASSDSGGLAIQYF.

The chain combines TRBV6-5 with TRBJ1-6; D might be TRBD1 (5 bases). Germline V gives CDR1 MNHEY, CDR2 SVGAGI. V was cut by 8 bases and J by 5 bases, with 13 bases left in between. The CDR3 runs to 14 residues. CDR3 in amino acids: CASARGRHNSPLHF. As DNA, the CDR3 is TGTGCCAGCGCTCGGGGACGGCATAATTCACCCCTCCACTTT.

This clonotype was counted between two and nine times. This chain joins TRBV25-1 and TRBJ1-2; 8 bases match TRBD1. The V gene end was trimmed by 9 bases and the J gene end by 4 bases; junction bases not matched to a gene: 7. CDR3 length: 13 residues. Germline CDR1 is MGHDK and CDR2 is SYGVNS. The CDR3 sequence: CASTAGGVYGYTF. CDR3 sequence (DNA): TGTGCCAGTACCGCAGGGGGCGTCTATGGCTACACCTTC.

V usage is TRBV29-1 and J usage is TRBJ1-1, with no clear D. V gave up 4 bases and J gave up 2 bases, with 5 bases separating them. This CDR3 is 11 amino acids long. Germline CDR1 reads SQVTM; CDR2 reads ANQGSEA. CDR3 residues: CSVGLNTEAFF. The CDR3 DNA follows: TGCAGCGTTGGACTAAACACTGAAGCTTTCTTT.